These T cell receptor beta chains were read from a single sample in a study of molecular identifiers for immune sequencing clone quantification. TCRdb processed the PCR reads anew with MiXCR; each CDR3 protein has one entry. This sample has roughly 71,000 distinct CDR3 sequences, with approximately 18% found just once. Sequenced material: naive CD8+ T cells from blood, with Jurkat cell RNA spiked in. The receptors come from a human donor in good health. Some libraries in this study had Jurkat cell RNA spiked in. Each CDR3 is given with its conserved first and last residue. The order of the fields is CDR3 protein, CDR3 DNA, J gene, D gene, clone size, V gene. A D gene is named only where the DNA matches it firmly. For some rows the clone size is stated as once, few or many, or as a class when expanded; others skip it.

CASSPPRGATNEKLFF	TGTGCCAGCAGCCCGCCAAGAGGGGCAACTAATGAAAAACTGTTTTTT	TRBJ1-4	NA	many	TRBV7-9
CASSLDEQFF	TGTGCCAGCAGCTTGGATGAGCAGTTCTTC	TRBJ2-1	NA	few	TRBV7-9
CSIVGQVSYNEQFF	TGCAGCATCGTGGGACAGGTTTCCTACAATGAGCAGTTCTTC	TRBJ2-1	TRBD1	NA	TRBV29-1
CASSQGAGVAGELFF	TGTGCCAGCAGCCAGGGAGCGGGAGTGGCCGGGGAGCTGTTTTTT	TRBJ2-2	TRBD2	many	TRBV7-2
CSARGTIDFYNEQFF	TGCAGTGCTAGGGGGACTATCGACTTCTACAATGAGCAGTTCTTC	TRBJ2-1	TRBD2	NA	TRBV20-1
CASSDLAPYEQYF	TGTGCCAGCAGCGACCTAGCCCCCTACGAGCAGTACTTC	TRBJ2-7	NA	NA	TRBV7-3
CASGFVPEAGYNEQFF	TGTGCTAGTGGTTTCGTCCCTGAAGCGGGGTACAATGAGCAGTTCTTC	TRBJ2-1	TRBD2	NA	TRBV12-5
CASSVNPGPQVEAFF	TGTGCCAGCAGCGTTAATCCGGGACCGCAAGTAGAAGCTTTCTTT	TRBJ1-1	NA	many	TRBV9
CASNAGRDIYEQYF	TGTGCCAGCAATGCCGGGAGGGATATCTACGAGCAGTACTTC	TRBJ2-7	TRBD2	many	TRBV4-2
CASSFMANNEQFF	TGTGCCAGCAGTTTTATGGCTAACAATGAGCAGTTCTTC	TRBJ2-1	NA	NA	TRBV12-3/TRBV12-4
CAGSFATGLSNEQFF	TGTGCCGGCAGCTTCGCGACAGGTCTGAGTAATGAGCAGTTCTTC	TRBJ2-1	NA	NA	TRBV7-3
CASSVAAGDYGYTF	TGTGCCAGCAGCGTAGCTGCAGGGGACTATGGCTACACCTTC	TRBJ1-2	NA	many	TRBV9
CASSLLHGANVLTF	TGTGCCAGCAGCTTATTACATGGGGCCAACGTCCTGACTTTC	TRBJ2-6	NA	many	TRBV7-8
CASSYFGNVNEQFF	TGTGCCAGCAGTTACTTCGGAAATGTTAATGAGCAGTTCTTC	TRBJ2-1	NA	NA	TRBV6-2/TRBV6-3
CASSHLYQGSQPQHF	TGCGCCAGCAGCCACCTTTACCAGGGGAGTCAGCCCCAGCATTTT	TRBJ1-5	NA	NA	TRBV4-1
CASRQQGHGNSPLHF	TGTGCCAGCAGGCAACAGGGGCATGGTAATTCACCCCTCCACTTT	TRBJ1-6	TRBD1	many	TRBV6-5
CASSLYSGDRTYYEQYF	TGTGCCAGCAGCTTGTATAGCGGGGACAGGACTTACTACGAGCAGTACTTC	TRBJ2-7	NA	many	TRBV5-6
CSAPGLAHTGELFF	TGCAGTGCCCCGGGACTAGCTCACACCGGGGAGCTGTTTTTT	TRBJ2-2	TRBD2	many	TRBV20-1
CASSPALAGGSSDTQYF	TGCGCCAGCAGCCCCGCGTTAGCGGGAGGGTCCTCAGATACGCAGTATTTT	TRBJ2-3	TRBD2	many	TRBV5-1
CAWSARGGAYEQYF	TGTGCCTGGAGTGCCCGGGGCGGGGCCTACGAGCAGTACTTC	TRBJ2-7	NA	few	TRBV30
CASRRHALGSAEAFF	TGTGCCAGCAGACGTCATGCGTTGGGATCGGCGGAAGCTTTCTTT	TRBJ1-1	NA	many	TRBV27
CASSYYRGTNLNEQFF	TGTGCCAGCAGTTATTACCGAGGAACCAACCTCAATGAGCAGTTCTTC	TRBJ2-1	NA	many	TRBV27
CASSLWQGAHEQYF	TGTGCCAGCAGCTTGTGGCAGGGGGCCCACGAGCAGTACTTC	TRBJ2-7	TRBD1	many	TRBV5-5
CASSERATGDGWNTIYF	TGTGCCAGCAGTGAACGCGCGACAGGGGATGGATGGAACACCATATATTTT	TRBJ1-3	TRBD1	few	TRBV6-1
CASSLDGQTNTEAFF	TGTGCCAGCAGTTTAGACGGTCAGACGAACACTGAAGCTTTCTTT	TRBJ1-1	NA	many	TRBV12-3/TRBV12-4
CAISERHPGSREYEQYF	TGTGCCATCAGTGAGCGCCATCCGGGATCCCGGGAATACGAGCAGTACTTC	TRBJ2-7	NA	many	TRBV10-3
CASSLGLAGGSTYEQYF	TGTGCCAGCAGCCTGGGACTAGCGGGAGGGTCCACCTACGAGCAGTACTTC	TRBJ2-7	TRBD2	many	TRBV13
CASSQDRFYTGELFF	TGCGCCAGCAGCCAAGACAGGTTTTACACCGGGGAGCTGTTTTTT	TRBJ2-2	NA	many	TRBV4-3
CAWSSGQGSTDTQYF	TGTGCCTGGAGTTCTGGACAGGGCAGCACAGATACGCAGTATTTT	TRBJ2-3	TRBD1	many	TRBV30
CASSLTYTDTQYF	TGTGCCAGCAGTTTAACTTACACAGATACGCAGTATTTT	TRBJ2-3	NA	few	TRBV12-3/TRBV12-4
CASSHAFVNLNTEAFF	TGTGCCAGCAGCCATGCATTTGTAAATCTGAACACTGAAGCTTTCTTT	TRBJ1-1	NA	NA	TRBV3-1
CASSQRTAIYSPLHF	TGCGCCAGCAGCCAACGAACAGCGATCTATTCACCCCTCCACTTT	TRBJ1-6	NA	many	TRBV4-1
CASSQDASGGTEAFF	TGTGCCAGCAGCCAAGACGCCAGCGGAGGCACTGAAGCTTTCTTT	TRBJ1-1	NA	many	TRBV3-1
CASSSWDSTDTQYF	TGTGCCAGCAGTTCGTGGGACAGCACAGATACGCAGTATTTT	TRBJ2-3	NA	few	TRBV6-6
CAISEPTSVGYEQYF	TGTGCCATCAGTGAACCGACTAGCGTCGGGTACGAGCAGTACTTC	TRBJ2-7	TRBD2	few	TRBV10-3
CSARVRDYGTGELFF	TGCAGTGCCCGAGTCCGGGACTACGGGACCGGGGAGCTGTTTTTT	TRBJ2-2	TRBD2	NA	TRBV20-1
CSVLPEAGEEQYF	TGCAGCGTTCTGCCGGAGGCAGGCGAGGAGCAGTACTTC	TRBJ2-7	NA	many	TRBV29-1
CASSYEVGGQGVYQPQHF	TGTGCCAGCAGTTATGAAGTTGGTGGACAGGGGGTTTACCAGCCCCAGCATTTT	TRBJ1-5	TRBD1	many	TRBV6-2/TRBV6-3
CATSRDLGHEQYF	TGTGCCACCAGCAGAGATCTGGGACACGAGCAGTACTTC	TRBJ2-7	NA	NA	TRBV15
CASGSGPNTGELLF	TGTGCCAGCGGAAGCGGTCCGAACACCGGGGAGCTGCTTTTT	TRBJ2-2	NA	NA	TRBV6-6
CASSFVAGVADTQYF	TGTGCCAGCAGTTTTGTGGCGGGAGTGGCCGATACGCAGTATTTT	TRBJ2-3	TRBD2	many	TRBV12-3/TRBV12-4
CASSLAVSSPYGYTF	TGTGCCAGCAGCTTAGCGGTCAGCTCGCCCTATGGCTACACCTTC	TRBJ1-2	NA	many	TRBV13
CASSLVGETNYGYTF	TGTGCCAGCAGCTTAGTTGGGGAGACTAACTATGGCTACACCTTC	TRBJ1-2	NA	many	TRBV13
CASSLSSGPSHQRDTQYF	TGTGCCAGCAGCTTATCCTCGGGACCGAGCCACCAAAGAGATACCCAGTACTTC	TRBJ2-5	NA	many	TRBV7-9
CASSLAYGTGYEQYF	TGTGCCAGCAGCTTAGCCTACGGGACAGGGTACGAGCAGTACTTC	TRBJ2-7	TRBD1	many	TRBV11-2
CAISESVGDVNTEAFF	TGTGCCATCAGTGAGAGTGTAGGCGACGTGAACACTGAAGCTTTCTTT	TRBJ1-1	NA	NA	TRBV10-3
CASSLEGSPLYNEQFF	TGTGCCAGCAGCTTAGAGGGGAGTCCCCTATACAATGAGCAGTTCTTC	TRBJ2-1	NA	NA	TRBV7-6
CASSLGGQLNTEAFF	TGTGCCAGCAGCTTAGGGGGACAGCTGAACACTGAAGCTTTCTTT	TRBJ1-1	TRBD1	many	TRBV7-9
CASSSVRVDGRVSQYF	TGTGCCAGCAGCTCGGTTAGGGTGGATGGACGTGTGTCCCAGTACTTC	TRBJ2-5	NA	few	TRBV27
CASSAGQGTKETQYF	TGTGCCAGCAGCGCGGGACAGGGGACGAAAGAGACCCAGTACTTC	TRBJ2-5	TRBD1	many	TRBV9